Below, one T cell receptor (beta chain) is given with its context. Its antigen is currently unknown. The data were taken from a study of OX40 agonist ivuxolimab in advanced cancers. Study context: Patients received the agonistic anti-OX40 (CD134) antibody ivuxolimab. Findings and limits, study-wide: Both blood CD4+ and CD8+ T cells showed clonal growth by week 6 at 0.1 to 3.0 mg/kg.

The V and J ends lost 6 bases and 6 bases respectively, with 11 bases between them. CDR3 length: 13 amino acids. Per the germline V gene, CDR1 is LNHDA and CDR2 is SQIVND (reference sequence). The method was immunoSEQ multiplex PCR; TCRdb's version includes in-frame clones alone and lacks a portion of them. Among 65,000 to 90,000 clones, 70% to 90% were seen once, and the ten largest hold under 0.65%. This material consisted of CD4+ or CD8+ T cells sorted from blood, taken in a trial of the OX40 agonist ivuxolimab. The TCR originated in an adult with an advanced solid tumor such as melanoma, head and neck, liver or kidney cancer. The chain is built from TRBV19 and TRBJ2-2; perhaps D is TRBD1 or TRBD2 (5 bases each). The CDR3 loop reads CASSPPGPGELFF. For the CDR3, the DNA is TGTGCCAGTAGCCCGCCGGGGCCCGGGGAGCTGTTTTTT.